This T cell receptor beta chain appears in the sequencing data of a study of CD8 T cells in ankylosing spondylitis. CDR3 length: 15 residues. Germline V CDR1 and CDR2: SGHRS, YFSETQ. Between the trimmed V and J ends, which lost 0 bases and 0 bases, there was a span of 6 bases. A single record per CDR3 protein comes from TCRdb applying MiXCR to the 5' RACE reads. The table includes tens of thousands of distinct CDR3 sequences, approximately 15% detected once. This clonotype was counted at least ten times. The antigen is undetermined. Study-level results: Clones linked to disease, bearing a CD8+ phenotype, were relatively rare in peripheral blood. Previously reported in reactive arthritis synovial fluid and blood were some of the motif variants.

The specimen was blood. The V call is TRBV5-1, the J call TRBJ2-2; no reliable D call. The source is a male donor with ankylosing spondylitis or in good health (not recorded which). The CDR3 DNA follows: TGCGCCAGCAGCTTGGTTGGGCCGAACACCGGGGAGCTGTTTTTT. As protein: CASSLVGPNTGELFF.